These 32 T cell receptor beta chains originate from one sample sequenced in a study of T-cell reconstitution after alpha-beta-depleted transplantation in children. TCRbeta library construction was performed incorporating unique molecular identifiers. TCRdb ran MiXCR on the PCR reads and lists one entry per CDR3 protein. This table holds 800,000 to 1,000,000 distinct CDR3 sequences, roughly 29% found once. Sequencing was performed on PBMCs, mostly from graft donor cells, taken 360 days after TCRalphabeta/CD19-depleted stem cell transplant. The receptors were gathered from a boy under two years old who had a stem cell transplant for SCID, so the T cells may come from the graft donor.

The V call is TRBV20-1, the J call TRBJ2-7; a possible D gene is TRBD1 (5 bases). Between the trimmed V and J ends, which lost 6 bases and 2 bases, there was a span of 14 bases. In germline, CDR1 is DFQATT, CDR2 SNEGSKA (reference sequence). The CDR3 covers 13 residues. The CDR3 DNA follows: TGCAGTGCCGAATGGACACATACCTACGAGCAGTACTTC. Its translation: CSAEWTHTYEQYF.

A few counts support this clonotype. V usage is TRBV10-3 and J usage is TRBJ2-7, with D unresolved. V lost 4 bases and J lost 1, with 8 bases in between. Germline CDR1 is ENHRY and CDR2 is SYGVKD. This CDR3 contains 13 residues. This CDR3 is CAISVGVSYEQYF. For the CDR3, the DNA is TGTGCCATCAGTGTGGGCGTTTCCTACGAGCAGTACTTC.

V and J are TRBV7-7 and TRBJ2-1; D gene uncertain. The V end lost 5 bases, the J end lost 4 bases, and 9 bases lay between the germline ends. The CDR3 extends over 13 amino acids. The germline V gene has CDR1 SSHAT and CDR2 FNYEAQ (reference sequence). CDR3 region: CASSTTLYNEQFF. The CDR3 DNA reads as TGTGCCAGCAGCACAACATTGTACAATGAGCAGTTCTTC.

In the case of this clonotype: At one end, the junction sequence differs from germline, possibly due to a read error. The CDR3: CSARAWSLQETQYF. CDR3 nucleotides: TGCAGTGCTAGAGCCTGGTCTTTGCAAGAAACCCAGTACTTC. The gene calls are TRBV20-1 and TRBJ2-5; D is unclear. This CDR3 spans 14 amino acids. From germline, CDR1 is DFQATT and CDR2 SNEGSKA (reference sequence).

V and J are TRBV4-2 and TRBJ2-3; 9 bases agree with TRBD1. The CDR3 length is 15 residues. The germline gives CDR1 LGHNA, CDR2 YNFKEQ. Trimming at V came to 5 bases and at J to 4 bases, leaving 7 bases not matched to a gene. CDR3 coding DNA: TGTGCCAGCAGCGATCGGAGACAGGGGGCAGATACGCAGTATTTT. Translating it yields CASSDRRQGADTQYF.

The chain recombines TRBV6-5 with TRBJ1-1; D not certain. The CDR3 covers 13 residues. Trimming left V 0 bases short and J 7 bases short, with 9 bases between. The germline gives CDR1 MNHEY, CDR2 SVGAGI. CDR3 bases: TGTGCCAGCAGTTACTCAAGAGGACGTGAAGCTTTCTTT. Amino acid sequence: CASSYSRGREAFF.

Regarding this clonotype: One end of the junction varies from germline; a read error may be responsible. The chain couples TRBV20-1 to TRBJ2-3; D perhaps matches TRBD2 (5 bases). The CDR3 sequence is 14 residues long. CDR1 is DFQATT and CDR2 is SNEGSKA in the germline V gene (reference sequence). In DNA, the CDR3 is TGCTGTGCTAGACGGACTCCGGGATATGAGCTTCAGTATTTT. Its translation is CCARRTPGYELQYF.

The J gene is TRBJ2-1, the V gene TRBV5-1; 9 bases line up with TRBD1. The CDR3 spans 15 residues. The junction had 5 bases not matched to a gene; V was cut back by 1 base and J by 6 bases. Germline V CDR1 and CDR2: SGHRS, YFSETQ. In DNA, the CDR3 is TGCGCCAGCAGCTTGTCGGGACAGGGCTCCAATGAGCAGTTCTTC. Its protein is CASSLSGQGSNEQFF. Full variable domain (outside the CDR3, taken from reference TRBV5-1 and TRBJ2-1): KAGVTQTPRYLIKTRGQQVTLSCSPISGHRSVSWYQQTPGQGLQFLFEYFSETQRNKGNFPGRFSGRQFSNSRSEMNVSTLELGDSALYLCASSLSGQGSNEQFFGPGTRLTVL.

V is TRBV20-1 and J is TRBJ1-3, with D unresolved. The CDR3 is 15 residues long. Germline CDR1 and CDR2: DFQATT and SNEGSKA (reference sequence). Trimming removed 0 bases at V and 1 base at J, with 10 bases between. The CDR3 protein is CSARDLDYSGNTIYF. The DNA of the CDR3 is TGCAGTGCTAGAGATCTAGATTATTCTGGAAACACCATATATTTT.

A few counts support this clonotype. V usage is TRBV20-1 and J usage is TRBJ2-3, with 7 bases matching TRBD2. Germline V CDR1 and CDR2: DFQATT, SNEGSKA (reference sequence). This CDR3 contains 15 residues. With V trimmed by 1 base and J by 2 bases, 6 bases remained unmatched. In DNA, the CDR3 is TGCAGTGCTAGAGTTTGGGGGGGGGTCACAGATACGCAGTATTTT. It codes for CSARVWGGVTDTQYF.

This clonotype appeared a few times. The chain combines TRBV28 with TRBJ2-5; D is unresolved. V dropped 5 bases and J dropped 6 bases, with 16 bases sitting between them. The germline gives CDR1 MDHEN, CDR2 SYDVKM. The CDR3 sequence is 14 residues long. In DNA, the CDR3 is TGTGCCAGCAGTCCCCCTCGTGGCGGAAAGACCCAGTACTTC. Amino acids: CASSPPRGGKTQYF.

The chain combines TRBV20-1 with TRBJ2-7; 7 bases line up with TRBD1. Germline trimming cut 5 bases from V and 0 bases from J; bases unmatched to any gene: 7. The germline V gene has CDR1 DFQATT and CDR2 SNEGSKA (reference sequence). The CDR3 contains 14 residues. The CDR3 DNA follows: TGCAGTGCTCAGACAGGGCCACTCTCCTACGAGCAGTACTTC. Protein: CSAQTGPLSYEQYF.

This clonotype has at least ten counts. The chain is built from TRBV20-1 and TRBJ2-7; 8 nucleotides align to TRBD2. This CDR3 comprises 13 residues. Germline CDR1 is DFQATT and CDR2 is SNEGSKA (reference sequence). With V trimmed by 6 bases and J by 1 base, 5 bases remained unmatched. CDR3 coding DNA: TGCAGTGCCCTGCGGGGGGATTCCTACGAGCAGTACTTC. It is translated as CSALRGDSYEQYF.

Here the CDR3 reads CASSYGLSGETQYF. The CDR3, as DNA: TGTGCCAGCAGTTACGGGCTTTCGGGGGAGACCCAGTACTTC. The chain has TRBV6-2 or TRBV6-3 and TRBJ2-5, with D possibly TRBD2 on 5 matching bases. The CDR3 spans 14 residues. V dropped 2 bases and J dropped 5 bases, with 12 bases sitting between them. CDR1 and CDR2 (germline): MNHEY, SVGEGT.

This clonotype was seen a few times. One junction end does not reproduce the germline sequence, and a read error may be involved. The gene calls are TRBV5-1 and TRBJ2-2; D is undetermined. This CDR3 has 12 amino acids. Germline CDR1 reads SGHRS; CDR2 reads YFSETQ. The CDR3 DNA is TGCCCCAGCAGCTTAAACACCGGGGAGCTGTTTTTT. It yields the protein CPSSLNTGELFF.

This chain links TRBV6-5 with TRBJ1-3; D is possibly TRBD1 (5 bases). From germline, CDR1 is MNHEY and CDR2 SVGAGI. The CDR3 is made up of 12 amino acids. Trimming cost V 5 bases and J 8 bases, with 10 bases left between them. The CDR3 coding sequence is TGTGCCAGCAGTCTAGACAGAGACACCATATATTTT. Its translation: CASSLDRDTIYF.

This clonotype was detected a few times. The genes are TRBV2 and TRBJ1-2; the D gene is possibly TRBD1 (5 bases). CDR1 is SNHLY and CDR2 is FYNNEI in the germline V gene. Trimming took 1 base from V and 4 from J, leaving 13 bases between them. The CDR3 is 15 amino acids. This CDR3 is CASSEDWGRTYGYTF. The CDR3, as DNA: TGTGCCAGCAGTGAAGATTGGGGCAGGACCTATGGCTACACCTTC.

This clonotype appeared a few times. This sequence joins TRBV9 and TRBJ2-2; D not resolved. V was trimmed by 4 bases and J by 6 bases, leaving 10 bases between them. The CDR3 has 13 residues. CDR1 is SGDLS and CDR2 is YYNGEE in the germline V gene. CDR3: CASSPPWAGELFF. Here the CDR3 DNA reads TGTGCCAGCAGCCCCCCCTGGGCCGGGGAGCTGTTTTTT.

This clonotype has only a few counts. V is TRBV12-3 or TRBV12-4 and J is TRBJ2-3; the D call may be TRBD1 or TRBD2 (5 bases each). The CDR3 is made up of 15 amino acids. The V end was cut by 7 bases, the J end by 1 base, with 15 bases between. Here the CDR3 DNA reads TGTGCCAGCACGACGCGGGCAGGGCGCACAGATACGCAGTATTTT. Its translation is CASTTRAGRTDTQYF.

This clonotype was counted a few times. The V and J genes are TRBV20-1 and TRBJ2-1; 10 positions agree with TRBD2. Germline loops: CDR1 DFQATT, CDR2 SNEGSKA (reference sequence). Unmatched junction bases numbered 8, after V lost 0 bases and J lost 6 bases. The CDR3 length is 16 residues. The CDR3 DNA is TGCAGTGCTAGAGACCGACTAGCGGGTAAACCCAATGAGCAGTTCTTC. Protein product: CSARDRLAGKPNEQFF.

This rearrangement joins TRBV7-6 to TRBJ2-3, with D perhaps matching TRBD1 or TRBD2 (5 bases each). Trimming took 2 bases from V and 2 from J, leaving 17 bases between them. Germline V gene sequence: CDR1 SGHVS, CDR2 FNYEAQ. The CDR3 is made up of 17 amino acids. Written as DNA, the CDR3 is TGTGCCAGCAGCTTATTTCCCGCAGGGACGGCCACAGATACGCAGTATTTT. Translated, it gives CASSLFPAGTATDTQYF.

The V gene is TRBV4-2, the J gene TRBJ2-7, with 10 bases matching TRBD2. The CDR3 spans 14 residues. The V gene's germline CDR1 is LGHNA and CDR2 YNFKEQ. The J segment lost 1 base and the V segment lost 5 bases, leaving 2 bases of the junction unmatched. The CDR3 DNA sequence: TGTGCCAGCAGCGATAGCGGGGGGTCCTACGAGCAGTACTTC. Its translation: CASSDSGGSYEQYF.

The chain recombines TRBV4-1 with TRBJ2-3, with TRBD1 matching 12 bases. Per germline, CDR1 MGHRA and CDR2 YSYEKL. V shed 4 bases and J 4 bases; nucleotides not matched to a gene: 3. The CDR3 covers 15 residues. This chain's CDR3 is CASSLRDRGPDTQYF. The CDR3 DNA reads TGCGCCAGCAGCCTAAGGGACAGGGGGCCAGATACGCAGTATTTT.

This clonotype has more than one count but fewer than ten. The rearrangement links TRBV6-1 to TRBJ1-2, with TRBD1 identical over 7 bases. With 5 bases clipped from V and 5 bases from J, the junction kept 14 bases outside the gene matches. The V gene's germline CDR1 is MNHNS and CDR2 SASEGT. The CDR3 runs 16 residues. As DNA, the CDR3 is TGTGCCAGCAGTCGACAGGGAGGGACGAAGGGATATGGCTACACCTTC. It is translated as CASSRQGGTKGYGYTF.

The V and J genes are TRBV30 and TRBJ2-7; maybe TRBD2 (6 bases). Germline-derived CDR1 and CDR2 are GTSNPN and SVGIG (reference sequence). The CDR3 is made up of 13 amino acids. V was shortened by 2 bases and J by 4 bases, with 12 bases between the two germline ends. CDR3 sequence: CAWSIGGGYEQYF. The CDR3 nucleotides read TGTGCCTGGAGTATCGGGGGTGGTTACGAGCAGTACTTC.

This clonotype turned up a few times. The chain carries TRBV7-9 and TRBJ2-2; maybe TRBD2 (5 bases). Trimming pared 3 bases from V and 1 base from J, leaving 9 bases between. Germline V CDR1 and CDR2: SEHNR, FQNEAQ (reference sequence). The CDR3 contains 15 residues. CDR3 residues: CASSLGSMNTGELFF. The CDR3, as DNA: TGTGCCAGCAGCTTGGGGAGTATGAACACCGGGGAGCTGTTTTTT.

This clonotype was detected only once. The J gene is TRBJ2-1, the V gene TRBV25-1, with D possibly called TRBD1 or TRBD2 (5 bases each). The V gene's germline CDR1 is MGHDK and CDR2 SYGVNS. V was pared by 1 base and J by 2 bases, with 12 bases between. This CDR3 is built from 16 residues. The CDR3 loop is CASSESWTGPYNEQFF. CDR3 DNA: TGTGCCAGCAGTGAATCGTGGACGGGACCCTACAATGAGCAGTTCTTC.

The CDR3 DNA follows: TGTGCCAGCAGTTCCCCGGACGGACGCAATCAGCCCCAGCATTTT. Its protein is CASSSPDGRNQPQHF. The V and J genes are TRBV12-3 or TRBV12-4 and TRBJ1-5; D gene unclear. The CDR3 is 15 amino acids. V lost 4 bases and J lost 2, with 12 bases in between.

This clonotype was counted a few times. The V call is TRBV24-1, the J call TRBJ1-1; 8 bases align to TRBD1. Looked up from germline, CDR1 is KGHDR and CDR2 is SFDVKD. V was pared by 3 bases and J by 2 bases, with 7 bases of the junction left unmatched. The CDR3 covers 16 residues. CDR3 sequence (DNA): TGTGCCACCAGTGATGAGCAACAGGGGGGCAACACTGAAGCTTTCTTT. Amino acids: CATSDEQQGGNTEAFF.

This clonotype was recorded a few times. The genes are TRBV18 and TRBJ2-6, with TRBD1 as a possible D gene (5 bases). The germline CDR1 and CDR2 sequences are KGHSH and LQKENI. Trimming took off 2 bases at V and 3 bases at J, with 8 bases between the two ends. The CDR3 is made up of 15 amino acids. CDR3 loop: CASSPIGVGANVLTF. The CDR3 nucleotides are TGTGCCAGCTCACCAATAGGGGTTGGGGCCAACGTCCTGACTTTC. Based on the CDR3 plus reference TRBV18 and TRBJ2-6, the full variable domain is NAGVMQNPRHLVRRRGQEARLRCSPMKGHSHVYWYRQLPEEGLKFMVYLQKENIIDESGMPKERFSAEFPKEGPSILRIQQVVRGDSAAYFCASSPIGVGANVLTFGAGSRLTVL.

CDR3 protein: CASSRTSGGASQETQYF. The CDR3 DNA sequence: TGTGCCAGTAGCCGGACTAGCGGGGGAGCTTCCCAAGAGACCCAGTACTTC. The chain has TRBV19 and TRBJ2-5, with TRBD2 matching over 13 bases. CDR3 length: 17 amino acids. The trim removed 6 bases at V and 1 base at J, leaving 8 bases unmatched. The germline V gene encodes CDR1 LNHDA and CDR2 SQIVND (reference sequence).

The CDR3 bases are TGTGCCAGCAGTTTCAGGAGTTTCGAGCAGTACTTC. Translated: CASSFRSFEQYF. This chain uses TRBV12-3 or TRBV12-4 with TRBJ2-7; D remains ambiguous. V shed 3 bases and J shed 6 bases, with 9 bases lying between them. The length of the CDR3 is 12 residues.